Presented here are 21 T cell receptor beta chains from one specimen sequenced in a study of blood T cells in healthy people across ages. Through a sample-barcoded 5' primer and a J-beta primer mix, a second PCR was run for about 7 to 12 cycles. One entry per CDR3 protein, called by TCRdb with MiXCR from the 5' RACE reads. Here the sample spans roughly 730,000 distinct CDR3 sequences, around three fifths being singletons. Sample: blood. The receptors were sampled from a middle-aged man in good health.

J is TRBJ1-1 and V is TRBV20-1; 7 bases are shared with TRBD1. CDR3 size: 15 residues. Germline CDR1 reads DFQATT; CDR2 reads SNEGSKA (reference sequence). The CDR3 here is CSPRGDSKMNTEAFF. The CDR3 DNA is TGCAGCCCCAGGGGGGACAGCAAGATGAACACTGAAGCTTTCTTT.

The CDR3 DNA follows: TGTGCCAGCAGCTGGACAGGGCCCGGAGAGCAGTACTTC. Translated, it gives CASSWTGPGEQYF. The V gene is TRBV6-2 or TRBV6-3, the J gene TRBJ2-5; 8 bases map to TRBD1. J gave up 11 bases and V 6 bases, and 11 bases lay outside the gene matches. The CDR3 spans 13 residues. Looked up from germline, CDR1 is MNHEY and CDR2 is SVGEGT.

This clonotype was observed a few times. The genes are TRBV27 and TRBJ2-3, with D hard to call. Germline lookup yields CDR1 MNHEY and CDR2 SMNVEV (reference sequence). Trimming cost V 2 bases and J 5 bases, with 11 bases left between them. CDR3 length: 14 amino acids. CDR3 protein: CASSLARLRDTQYF. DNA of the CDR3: TGTGCCAGCAGTTTAGCTAGGTTGAGAGATACGCAGTATTTT.

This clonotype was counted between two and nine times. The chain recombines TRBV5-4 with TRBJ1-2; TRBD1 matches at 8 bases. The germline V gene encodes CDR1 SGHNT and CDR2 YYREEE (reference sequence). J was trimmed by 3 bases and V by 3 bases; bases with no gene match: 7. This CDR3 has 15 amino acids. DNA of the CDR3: TGTGCCAGCAGCTCCTCAGGGGGCGCGGACTATGGCTACACCTTC. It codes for CASSSSGGADYGYTF.

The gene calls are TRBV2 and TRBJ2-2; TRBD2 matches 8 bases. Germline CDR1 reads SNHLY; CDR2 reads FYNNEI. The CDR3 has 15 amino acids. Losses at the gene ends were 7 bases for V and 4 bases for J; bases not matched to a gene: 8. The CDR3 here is CASKVRGALTGELFF. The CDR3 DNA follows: TGTGCCAGCAAAGTGCGGGGGGCCCTCACCGGGGAGCTGTTTTTT.

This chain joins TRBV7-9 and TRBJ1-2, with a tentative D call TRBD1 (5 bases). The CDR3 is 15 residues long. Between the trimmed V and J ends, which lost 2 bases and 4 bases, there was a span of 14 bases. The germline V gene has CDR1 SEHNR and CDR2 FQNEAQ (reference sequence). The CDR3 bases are TGTGCCAGCAGCTTAAGCCTGACAGCGAGCTATGGCTACACCTTC. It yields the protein CASSLSLTASYGYTF.

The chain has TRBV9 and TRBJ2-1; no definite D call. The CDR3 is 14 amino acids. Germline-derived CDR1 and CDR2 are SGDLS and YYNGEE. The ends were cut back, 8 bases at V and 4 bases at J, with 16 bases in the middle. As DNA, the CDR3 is TGTGCCAGTGCTTCTAGGCTCCAGTACAATGAGCAGTTCTTC. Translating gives CASASRLQYNEQFF.

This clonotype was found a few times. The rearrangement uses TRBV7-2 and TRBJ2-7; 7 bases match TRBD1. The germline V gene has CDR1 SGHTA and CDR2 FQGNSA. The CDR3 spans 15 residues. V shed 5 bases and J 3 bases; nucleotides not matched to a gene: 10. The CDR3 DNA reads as TGTGCCAGCAGCCCAGTGGGGGACAGAATCTACGAGCAGTACTTC. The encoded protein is CASSPVGDRIYEQYF.

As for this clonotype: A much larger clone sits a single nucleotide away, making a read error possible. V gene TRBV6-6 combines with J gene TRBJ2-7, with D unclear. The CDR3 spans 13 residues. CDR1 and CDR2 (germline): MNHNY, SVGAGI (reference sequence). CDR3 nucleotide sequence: TGTGTCACCTCTGAAGTGGACTCCTACGAGCAGTACTTC. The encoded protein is CVTSEVDSYEQYF.

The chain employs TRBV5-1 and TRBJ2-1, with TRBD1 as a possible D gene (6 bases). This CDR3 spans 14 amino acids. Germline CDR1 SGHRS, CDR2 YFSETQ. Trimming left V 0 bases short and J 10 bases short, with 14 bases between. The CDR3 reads CASSLERTANEQFF. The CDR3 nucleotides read TGCGCCAGCAGCTTGGAGAGGACAGCTAACGAGCAGTTCTTC.

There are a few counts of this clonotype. In nucleotides, the CDR3 is TGTGCCACAGGGACAGGGGGCTATGGCTACACCTTC. It specifies CATGTGGYGYTF. This chain uses TRBV6-5 with TRBJ1-2; TRBD1 agrees at 11 bases. This CDR3 is built from 12 residues. Trimming took 10 bases from V and 4 from J; bases not matched to a gene: 2. CDR1 is MNHEY, CDR2 SVGAGI, per germline.

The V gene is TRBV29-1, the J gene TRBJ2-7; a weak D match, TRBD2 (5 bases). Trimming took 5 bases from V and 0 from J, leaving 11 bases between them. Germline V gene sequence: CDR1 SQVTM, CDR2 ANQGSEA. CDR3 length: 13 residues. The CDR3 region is CSVLAGFSYEQYF. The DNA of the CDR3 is TGCAGCGTTTTGGCGGGCTTCTCCTACGAGCAGTACTTC.

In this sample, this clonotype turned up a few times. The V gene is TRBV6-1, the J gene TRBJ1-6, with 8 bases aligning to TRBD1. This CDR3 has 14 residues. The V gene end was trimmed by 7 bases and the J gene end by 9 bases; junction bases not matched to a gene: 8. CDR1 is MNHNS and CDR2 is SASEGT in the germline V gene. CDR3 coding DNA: TGTGCCAGCAAGGCAGGGGGCGGCAGTTCACCCCTCCACTTT. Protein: CASKAGGGSSPLHF.

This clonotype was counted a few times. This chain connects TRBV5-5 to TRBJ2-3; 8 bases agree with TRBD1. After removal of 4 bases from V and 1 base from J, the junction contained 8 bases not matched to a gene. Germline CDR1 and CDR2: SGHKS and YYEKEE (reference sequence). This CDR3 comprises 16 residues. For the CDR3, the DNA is TGTGCCAGCAGCCTGAAGGCAGGGGGCGGCACAGATACGCAGTATTTT. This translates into CASSLKAGGGTDTQYF.

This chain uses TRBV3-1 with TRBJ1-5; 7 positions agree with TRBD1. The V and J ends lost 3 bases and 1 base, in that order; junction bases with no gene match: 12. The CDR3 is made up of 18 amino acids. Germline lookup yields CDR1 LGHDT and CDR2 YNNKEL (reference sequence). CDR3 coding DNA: TGTGCCAGCAGCCAGGAAAGACAAGACAGGGAGAGCAATCAGCCCCAGCATTTT. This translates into CASSQERQDRESNQPQHF. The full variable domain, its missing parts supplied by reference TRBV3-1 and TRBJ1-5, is DTAVSQTPKYLVTQMGNDKSIKCEQNLGHDTMYWYKQDSKKFLKIMFSYNNKELIINETVPNRFSPKSPDKAHLNLHINSLELGDSAVYFCASSQERQDRESNQPQHFGDGTRLSIL.

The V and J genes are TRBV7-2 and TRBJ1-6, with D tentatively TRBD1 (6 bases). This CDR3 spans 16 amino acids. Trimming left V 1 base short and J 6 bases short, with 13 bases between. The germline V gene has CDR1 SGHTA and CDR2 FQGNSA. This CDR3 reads CASSLGGTLVNSPLHF. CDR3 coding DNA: TGTGCCAGCAGCTTAGGCGGGACACTGGTTAATTCACCCCTCCACTTT.

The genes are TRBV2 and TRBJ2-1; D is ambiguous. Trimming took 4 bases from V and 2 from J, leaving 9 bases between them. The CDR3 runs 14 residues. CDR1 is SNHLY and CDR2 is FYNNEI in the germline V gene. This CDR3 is CASSGQRTYNEQFF. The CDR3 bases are TGTGCCAGCAGTGGTCAGCGAACCTACAATGAGCAGTTCTTC.

The CDR3 nucleotides read TGTGCCAGCAGCTTTAGCGGGTGGGGTTCTGGAGAGCAGTTCTTC. This translates into CASSFSGWGSGEQFF. V and J are TRBV7-9 and TRBJ2-1, with TRBD2 matching over 7 bases. The V segment lost 3 bases and the J segment 10 bases; nucleotides outside the gene matches: 12. Germline V gene lookup returns CDR1 SEHNR and CDR2 FQNEAQ (reference sequence). The CDR3 totals 15 residues.

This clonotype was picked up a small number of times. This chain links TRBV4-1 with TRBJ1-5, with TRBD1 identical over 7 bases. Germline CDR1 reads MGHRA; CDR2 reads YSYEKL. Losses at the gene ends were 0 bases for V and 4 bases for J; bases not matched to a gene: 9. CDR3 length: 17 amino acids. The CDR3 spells CASSQDRDRVWNQPQHF. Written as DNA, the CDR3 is TGCGCCAGCAGCCAAGATCGAGACAGGGTTTGGAATCAGCCCCAGCATTTT.

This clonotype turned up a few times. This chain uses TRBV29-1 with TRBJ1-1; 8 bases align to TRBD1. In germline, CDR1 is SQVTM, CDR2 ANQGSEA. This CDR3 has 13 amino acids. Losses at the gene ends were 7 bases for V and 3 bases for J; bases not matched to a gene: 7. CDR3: CSGTYRGDTEAFF. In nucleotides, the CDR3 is TGCAGCGGAACCTACAGGGGGGACACTGAAGCTTTCTTT. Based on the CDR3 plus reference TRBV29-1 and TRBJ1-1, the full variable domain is SAVISQKPSRDICQRGTSLTIQCQVDSQVTMMFWYRQQPGQSLTLIATANQGSEATYESGFVIDKFPISRPNLTFSTLTVSNMSPEDSSIYLCSGTYRGDTEAFFGQGTRLTVV.

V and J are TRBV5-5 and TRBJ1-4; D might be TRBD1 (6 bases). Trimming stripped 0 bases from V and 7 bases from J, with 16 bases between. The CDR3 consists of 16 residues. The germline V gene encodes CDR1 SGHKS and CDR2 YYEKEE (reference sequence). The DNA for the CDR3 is TGTGCCAGCAGCTTGGCCGCGGGGGCGCCGGTTGAAAAACTGTTTTTT. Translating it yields CASSLAAGAPVEKLFF.